This T cell receptor (beta chain) came from a study of low-dose radiotherapy and immunotherapy resistance in tumors. Many counts were recorded for this clonotype. Germline loops: CDR1 KGHDR, CDR2 SFDVKD. V was pared by 4 bases and J by 3 bases, with 15 bases between. This CDR3 has 15 amino acids. Primers targeting TRAV and TRBV primed first-strand cDNA, covering alpha and beta chains. The TCRs were subjected to amplification over approximately 18 PCR cycles employing a constant-region primer in conjunction with a V-primer adapter. TCRdb passed the reads through MiXCR, listing each CDR3 protein once. This sample yields tens of thousands of distinct CDR3 sequences, of which roughly 30% are seen a single time; 11% belongs to the top ten. Regarding time point: before trial treatment.

The sequence came from a female donor with ovarian cancer. The sequencing used PBMCs, collected before treatment. The chain couples TRBV24-1 to TRBJ2-7, with a possible D match to TRBD1 (6 bases). The CDR3 coding sequence is TGTGCCACCAGTGAAAACAGGGTGGTGAGCTACGAGCAGTACTTC. This codes for CATSENRVVSYEQYF.